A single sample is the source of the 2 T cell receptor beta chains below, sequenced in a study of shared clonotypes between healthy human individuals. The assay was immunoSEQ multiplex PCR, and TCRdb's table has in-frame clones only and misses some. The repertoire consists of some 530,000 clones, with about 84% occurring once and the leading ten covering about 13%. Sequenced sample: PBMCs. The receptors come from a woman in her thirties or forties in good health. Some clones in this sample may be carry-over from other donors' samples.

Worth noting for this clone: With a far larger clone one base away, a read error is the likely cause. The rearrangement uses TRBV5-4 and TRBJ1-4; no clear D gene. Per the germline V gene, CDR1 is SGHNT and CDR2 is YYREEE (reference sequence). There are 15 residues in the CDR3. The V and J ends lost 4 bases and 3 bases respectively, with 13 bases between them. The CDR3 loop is CASSQEGGPNEKLFF. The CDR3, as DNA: TGTGCCAGCAGCCAGGAGGGAGGGCCTAATGAAAAACTGTTTTTT.

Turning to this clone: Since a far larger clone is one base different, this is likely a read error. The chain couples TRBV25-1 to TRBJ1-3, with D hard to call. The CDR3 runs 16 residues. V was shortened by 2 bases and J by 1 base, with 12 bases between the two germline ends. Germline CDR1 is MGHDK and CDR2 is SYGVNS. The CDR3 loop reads CASSEKVRVSGNTIYF. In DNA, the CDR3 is TGTGCCAGCAGTGAAAAGGTGAGGGTGTCTGGAAACACCATATATTTT.